The sequence of this T cell receptor beta chain was determined in a study of cytomegalovirus exposure and HLA in healthy donors. Broader study findings: First-cohort TCR clusters were later found to tend to co-occur in the 120 or so validation repertoires.

Data came from immunoSEQ multiplex PCR; TCRdb stores just in-frame clones and leaves some out. The sample lists under 75,000 clones; about 96% were seen once. On this clone itself: Its target is unknown.

V lost 5 bases, J lost 0 bases, and 4 bases stayed unmatched. The CDR3 runs to 15 residues. Germline CDR1 reads SGHVS; CDR2 reads FQNEAQ. The chain employs TRBV7-8 and TRBJ1-3; TRBD1 matches 7 bases. The TCR sequence derives from a woman aged 18-29 years in good health and CMV-seronegative. The sequencing input was PBMCs. CDR3 DNA sequence: TGTGCCAGCAGCCCCCGGGACAGCTCTGGAAACACCATATATTTT. Encoded protein: CASSPRDSSGNTIYF.